Below, 15 T cell receptor beta chains from the same sample are listed, as sequenced in a study of blood T cells in healthy people across ages. Primed by a sample-barcoded 5' primer and a J-beta primer mix, a second PCR proceeded for 7 to 11 cycles. TCRdb re-analysed the 5' RACE reads in MiXCR, keeping a single row per CDR3 protein. The sample holds approximately 600,000 distinct CDR3 sequences, roughly 53% seen once. Sequencing was carried out using blood. The receptors shown here come from a man in his sixties in good health.

The chain is built from TRBV18 and TRBJ2-1, with a tentative D call TRBD2 (5 bases). Trimming took off 3 bases at V and 7 bases at J, with 13 bases between the two ends. Per germline, CDR1 KGHSH and CDR2 LQKENI. This CDR3 comprises 14 residues. CDR3 bases: TGTGCCAGCTCACCGGCGGGCCCTGTGAATGAGCAGTTCTTC. It specifies CASSPAGPVNEQFF.

The chain uses TRBV6-6 and TRBJ1-1; D is undetermined. This CDR3 comprises 14 residues. Trimming stripped 6 bases from V and 3 bases from J, with 14 bases between. Germline V gives CDR1 MNHNY, CDR2 SVGAGI (reference sequence). In DNA, the CDR3 is TGTGCCAGCAGGCCTGGTCTAAGCTACACTGAAGCTTTCTTT. This translates into CASRPGLSYTEAFF.

The chain joins TRBV28 to TRBJ2-6; 8 positions agree with TRBD2. Germline trimming cut 4 bases from V and 0 bases from J; bases unmatched to any gene: 5. Germline V gives CDR1 MDHEN, CDR2 SYDVKM. CDR3 length equals 17 residues. The CDR3 DNA sequence: TGTGCCAGCAGTTCGGCGGGGGGCTACTCTGGGGCCAACGTCCTGACTTTC. Protein: CASSSAGGYSGANVLTF. Using reference TRBV28 and TRBJ2-6 for the parts outside the CDR3, the full variable domain is DVKVTQSSRYLVKRTGEKVFLECVQDMDHENMFWYRQDPGLGLRLIYFSYDVKMKEKGDIPEGYSVSREKKERFSLILESASTNQTSMYLCASSSAGGYSGANVLTFGAGSRLTVL.

This sequence joins TRBV6-5 and TRBJ2-3; tentatively, D is TRBD2 (6 bases). V shed 6 bases and J shed 5 bases, with 27 bases lying between them. Germline CDR1 MNHEY, CDR2 SVGAGI. The CDR3 length is 18 residues. The CDR3, as DNA: TGTGCCAGCAGATCACTCCCCGTGGCGCGGGGTGGGAAAGATACGCAGTATTTT. Its protein product is CASRSLPVARGGKDTQYF.

Written as DNA, the CDR3 is TGCAGCGTTGAATGGACAGGGTTAGGGAATGAGCAGTTCTTC. Its protein product is CSVEWTGLGNEQFF. The chain carries TRBV29-1 and TRBJ2-1; the match to TRBD1 covers 8 bases. Per the germline V gene, CDR1 is SQVTM and CDR2 is ANQGSEA. The trim removed 2 bases at V and 7 bases at J, leaving 7 bases unmatched. The CDR3 loop spans 14 amino acids.

This chain connects TRBV6-1 to TRBJ2-7; TRBD2 matches 12 bases. TRBJ2-5 matches the DNA end more closely, so the J call is doubtful. Germline-derived CDR1 and CDR2 are MNHNS and SASEGT. The CDR3 extends over 17 amino acids. CDR3 DNA sequence: TGTGCCAGCAGTGAGGTGGCTAGCGGGGGGGCAGGAAAGACCCAGTACTTC. As protein: CASSEVASGGAGKTQYF.

The table lists this clonotype with many counts. The chain recombines TRBV6-1 with TRBJ2-7; tentatively, D is TRBD1 (5 bases). Germline-derived CDR1 and CDR2 are MNHNS and SASEGT. The length of the CDR3 is 14 residues. Trimming stripped 6 bases from V and 3 bases from J, with 15 bases between. The CDR3 region has the DNA TGTGCCAGCAGGGACACTACCAAATTCTACGAGCAGTACTTC. It translates to CASRDTTKFYEQYF.

The genes are TRBV6-2 or TRBV6-3 and TRBJ2-1, with D perhaps given as TRBD1 or TRBD2 (6 bases each). With 2 bases removed from V and 2 bases from J, the gap between germline ends came to 16 bases. CDR1 MNHEY and CDR2 SVGEGT come from the germline V gene. This CDR3 has 17 residues. CDR3: CASSYNVAGGAYNEQFF. CDR3 DNA: TGTGCCAGCAGTTACAATGTTGCCGGGGGCGCCTACAATGAGCAGTTCTTC.

This clonotype was seen a handful of times. V gene TRBV20-1 combines with J gene TRBJ2-1; 11 nucleotides line up with TRBD1. The CDR3 covers 15 residues. From germline, CDR1 is DFQATT and CDR2 SNEGSKA (reference sequence). The V and J ends lost 4 bases and 6 bases, in that order; junction bases with no gene match: 8. DNA of the CDR3: TGCAGTGCTATTGAGGGGACAGGGGGGCCCAATGAGCAGTTCTTC. Translating it yields CSAIEGTGGPNEQFF.

The gene calls are TRBV20-1 and TRBJ1-4; D is perhaps TRBD1 (6 bases). The CDR3 loop spans 11 amino acids. V lost 2 bases, J lost 16 bases, and 14 bases lay in between. Germline V CDR1 and CDR2: DFQATT, SNEGSKA (reference sequence). The CDR3 spells CSARSGGRGFF. CDR3 nucleotide sequence: TGCAGTGCTAGATCCGGGGGCAGGGGGTTTTTT.

The chain combines TRBV4-1 with TRBJ2-5; 9 bases are shared with TRBD2. V lost 1 base and J lost 11; bases outside the gene matches: 17. CDR3 size: 17 residues. Germline CDR1 MGHRA, CDR2 YSYEKL. The CDR3 sequence is CASSQGVFSGGHNEQYF. Written as DNA, the CDR3 is TGCGCCAGCAGCCAAGGTGTATTTAGCGGGGGCCACAATGAGCAGTACTTC.

This clonotype was recorded only once. The V and J genes are TRBV6-5 and TRBJ2-3; 7 bases align to TRBD2. Germline CDR1 and CDR2: MNHEY and SVGAGI. The V segment lost 6 bases and the J segment 2 bases; nucleotides outside the gene matches: 5. The CDR3 loop spans 14 amino acids. CDR3 in amino acids: CASRPGGFTDTQYF. The CDR3 DNA follows: TGTGCCAGCAGACCGGGGGGTTTCACAGATACGCAGTATTTT.

This clonotype was seen a handful of times. V is TRBV4-1 and J is TRBJ2-1, with 9 bases fitting TRBD2. J lost 6 bases, V lost 1 base, and 7 bases had no gene match. The CDR3 sequence is 16 residues long. Per the germline V gene, CDR1 is MGHRA and CDR2 is YSYEKL. CDR3 nucleotides: TGCGCCAGCAGCCAAGTCACGCGGGGGGGCCCCAATGAGCAGTTCTTC. The encoded protein is CASSQVTRGGPNEQFF.

V and J are TRBV11-2 and TRBJ2-5; 12 bases fit TRBD1. The J call is uncertain, as TRBJ2-7 better fits the DNA end. Germline loops: CDR1 SGHAT, CDR2 FQNNGV. The CDR3 covers 14 residues. The CDR3 protein is CASSPQGQGAEQYF. The CDR3 DNA is TGTGCCAGCAGCCCGCAGGGACAGGGGGCCGAGCAGTACTTC.

This chain links TRBV20-1 with TRBJ2-1; no reliable D call. Per germline, CDR1 DFQATT and CDR2 SNEGSKA (reference sequence). V was clipped by 1 base and J by 6 bases, with 7 bases between them. The CDR3 totals 12 residues. CDR3 amino acids: CSARGPLNEQFF. The CDR3 bases are TGCAGTGCTAGAGGGCCCCTCAATGAGCAGTTCTTC.